The entry below describes one T cell receptor (beta chain). Its antigen is not known. This specimen belongs to a study of cytotoxic CD8 clonotypes in ibrutinib-treated CLL. Study at large: Response samples were drawn at a median of about 13 months of treatment, range 6 to 36.

Study-wide results and caveats: Higher clonality was seen at ibrutinib response and a return toward baseline at progression.

V was clipped by 5 bases and J by 0 bases, with 19 bases between them. The CDR3 sequence is 17 residues long. Germline loops: CDR1 SGHAT, CDR2 FQDESV (reference sequence). Investigators sought sequencing depths of between 1 in 200,000 and 1 in 1 million T cells. Sequenced by immunoSEQ multiplex PCR; TCRdb stores in-frame clones only, minus some. Among roughly 170,000 clones, 84% were seen once, and the ten largest hold about 4.5%. This chain links TRBV11-1 with TRBJ1-1, with a tentative D call TRBD1 (6 bases). The source material was PBMCs, sampled after 24 months of ibrutinib treatment. This TCR derives from a human donor with chronic lymphocytic leukemia. CDR3 nucleotide sequence: TGTGCCAGCAGCCCTAGGTTAGGACAGAGCCTGAACACTGAAGCTTTCTTT. It codes for CASSPRLGQSLNTEAFF.